This TCR beta chain derives from a study of T-cell reconstitution after alpha-beta-depleted transplantation in children. This clonotype was recorded many times. Its antigen remains unknown. Study results and caveats: T-cell numbers and diversity, one year after transplant, stemmed largely from T cells that were newly produced.

This sample's TCRbeta library carried unique molecular identifier barcodes. MiXCR, run by TCRdb on the PCR reads, gives a single entry per CDR3 protein. There are about 300,000 distinct CDR3 sequences in the sample; 7.5% to 9% occur only once, and about 9.1% lies in the top ten. Germline V gives CDR1 MNHEY, CDR2 SVGAGI. Trimming took 6 bases from V and 8 from J; bases not matched to a gene: 12. This CDR3 comprises 15 residues. The chain employs TRBV6-5 and TRBJ2-1, with 8 bases matching TRBD2. The sequenced sample was peripheral blood, obtained 360 days after TCRalphabeta/CD19-depleted stem cell transplant. The receptor comes from a female patient aged 2-15 years who had a stem cell transplant for Fanconi anemia, so the T cells may come from the graft donor. The CDR3 region is CASSFGGGGIDEQFF. DNA for the CDR3: TGTGCCAGCAGCTTCGGGGGGGGAGGAATTGATGAGCAGTTCTTC.